A single T cell receptor (beta chain) is shown here with its context. The length of the CDR3 is 14 residues. V lost 0 bases to trimming and J lost 7 bases, with 12 bases between them. Germline V lookup: CDR1 SEHNR, CDR2 FQNEAQ (reference sequence). The protocol was immunoSEQ multiplex PCR, while the TCRdb copy is restricted to in-frame clones and leaves out a portion. The table lists just under 85,000 clones, approximately 90% of them singletons. The sample originates from a study of technical replicates of blood from several donors. The sequence was obtained from a human donor in good health. The sample consisted of T cells isolated from PBMCs. This chain links TRBV7-9 with TRBJ1-1; weak D call: TRBD1 (5 bases). The CDR3 region is CASSLAPQGSEAFF. CDR3 sequence (DNA): TGTGCCAGCAGCTTAGCGCCCCAGGGAAGTGAAGCTTTCTTT.